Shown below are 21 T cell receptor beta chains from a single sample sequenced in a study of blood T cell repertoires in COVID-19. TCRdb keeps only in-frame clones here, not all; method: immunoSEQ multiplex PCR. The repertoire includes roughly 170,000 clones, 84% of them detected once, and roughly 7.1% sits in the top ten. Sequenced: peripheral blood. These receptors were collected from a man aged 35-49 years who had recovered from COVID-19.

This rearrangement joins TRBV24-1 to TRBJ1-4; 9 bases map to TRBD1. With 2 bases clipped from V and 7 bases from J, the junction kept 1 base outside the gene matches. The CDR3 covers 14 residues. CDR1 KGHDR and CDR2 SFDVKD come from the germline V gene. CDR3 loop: CATSDSGQGEKLFF. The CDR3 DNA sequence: TGTGCCACCAGTGATTCGGGACAGGGTGAAAAACTGTTTTTT.

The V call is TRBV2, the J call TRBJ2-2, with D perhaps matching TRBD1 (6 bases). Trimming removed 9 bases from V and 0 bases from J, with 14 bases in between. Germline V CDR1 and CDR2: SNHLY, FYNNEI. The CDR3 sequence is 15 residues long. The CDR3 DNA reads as TGTGCCAGAGGCAGGGGCTATCCGAACACCGGGGAGCTGTTTTTT. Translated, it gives CARGRGYPNTGELFF.

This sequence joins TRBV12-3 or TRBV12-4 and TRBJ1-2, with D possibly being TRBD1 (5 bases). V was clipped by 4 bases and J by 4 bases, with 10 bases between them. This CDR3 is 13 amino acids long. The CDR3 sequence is CASSYGGTYGYTF. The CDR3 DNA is TGTGCCAGCAGTTATGGGGGGACCTATGGCTACACCTTC.

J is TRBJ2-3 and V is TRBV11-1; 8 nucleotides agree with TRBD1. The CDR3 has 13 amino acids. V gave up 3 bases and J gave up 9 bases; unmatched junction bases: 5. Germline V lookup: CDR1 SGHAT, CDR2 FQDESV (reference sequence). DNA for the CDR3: TGTGCCAGCAGCTTTAGACAGGGGAGAACGCAGTATTTT. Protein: CASSFRQGRTQYF. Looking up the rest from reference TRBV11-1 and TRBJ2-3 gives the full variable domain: EAEVAQSPRYKITEKSQAVAFWCDPISGHATLYWYRQILGQGPELLVQFQDESVVDDSQLPKDRFSAERLKGVDSTLKIQPAELGDSAMYLCASSFRQGRTQYFGPGTRLTVL.

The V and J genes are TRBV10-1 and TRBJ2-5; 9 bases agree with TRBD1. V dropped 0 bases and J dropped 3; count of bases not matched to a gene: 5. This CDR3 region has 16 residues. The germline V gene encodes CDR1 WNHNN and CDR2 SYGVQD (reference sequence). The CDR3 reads CASSESTQGAEETQYF. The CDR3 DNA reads TGCGCCAGCAGTGAGTCGACACAGGGGGCGGAAGAGACCCAGTACTTC.

The CDR3 region has the DNA TGTGCCAGCTCACCACAGGGGGCGAATGGCTACACCTTC. This encodes CASSPQGANGYTF. The chain combines TRBV18 with TRBJ1-2; 7 bases match TRBD1. The CDR3 length is 13 residues. The germline gives CDR1 KGHSH, CDR2 LQKENI. V lost 1 base, J lost 6 bases, and 2 bases stayed unmatched.

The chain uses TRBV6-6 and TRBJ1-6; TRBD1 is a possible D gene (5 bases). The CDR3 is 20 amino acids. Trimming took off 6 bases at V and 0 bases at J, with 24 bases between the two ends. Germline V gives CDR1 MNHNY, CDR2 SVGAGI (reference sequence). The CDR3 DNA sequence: TGTGCCAGCAGCCCCCAGGTGGGAGGGGTCCTTAGCTCCTATAATTCACCCCTCCACTTT. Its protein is CASSPQVGGVLSSYNSPLHF.

CDR3 amino acids: CASSSLANMAYEQYF. The CDR3 DNA is TGTGCCAGCAGTTCACTAGCGAACATGGCCTACGAGCAGTACTTC. This chain links TRBV28 with TRBJ2-7; TRBD2 matches at 7 bases. This CDR3 spans 15 amino acids. The ends lost 4 bases at V and 2 bases at J; junction bases unmatched: 8. Germline V gives CDR1 MDHEN, CDR2 SYDVKM. The whole variable domain, filled in from reference TRBV28 and TRBJ2-7, reads DVKVTQSSRYLVKRTGEKVFLECVQDMDHENMFWYRQDPGLGLRLIYFSYDVKMKEKGDIPEGYSVSREKKERFSLILESASTNQTSMYLCASSSLANMAYEQYFGPGTRLTVT.

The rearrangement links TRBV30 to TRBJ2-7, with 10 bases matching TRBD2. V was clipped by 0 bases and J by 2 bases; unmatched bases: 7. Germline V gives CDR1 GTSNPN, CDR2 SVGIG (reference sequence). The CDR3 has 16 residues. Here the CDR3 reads CAWSVYGLAGAYEQYF. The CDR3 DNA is TGTGCCTGGAGTGTATACGGGCTAGCGGGGGCCTACGAGCAGTACTTC.

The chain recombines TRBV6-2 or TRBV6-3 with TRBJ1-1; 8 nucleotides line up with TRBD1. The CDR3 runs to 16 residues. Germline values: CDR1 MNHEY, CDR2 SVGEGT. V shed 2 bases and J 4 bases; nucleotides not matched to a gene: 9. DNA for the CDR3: TGTGCCAGCAGTTACCGCAGGGGGCTGGGGGTCACTGAAGCTTTCTTT. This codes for CASSYRRGLGVTEAFF.

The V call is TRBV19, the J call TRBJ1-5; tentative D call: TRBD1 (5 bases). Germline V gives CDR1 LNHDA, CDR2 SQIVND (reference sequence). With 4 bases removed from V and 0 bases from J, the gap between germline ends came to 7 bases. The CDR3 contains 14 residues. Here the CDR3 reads CASSRQHSNQPQHF. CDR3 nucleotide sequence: TGTGCCAGTAGTAGACAGCATAGCAATCAGCCCCAGCATTTT.

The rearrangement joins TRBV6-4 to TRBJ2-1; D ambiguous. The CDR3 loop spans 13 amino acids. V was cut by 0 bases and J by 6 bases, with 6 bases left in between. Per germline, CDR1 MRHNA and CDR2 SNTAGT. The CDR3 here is CASSDSTSNEQFF. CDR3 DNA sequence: TGTGCCAGCAGTGACTCGACTTCCAATGAGCAGTTCTTC.

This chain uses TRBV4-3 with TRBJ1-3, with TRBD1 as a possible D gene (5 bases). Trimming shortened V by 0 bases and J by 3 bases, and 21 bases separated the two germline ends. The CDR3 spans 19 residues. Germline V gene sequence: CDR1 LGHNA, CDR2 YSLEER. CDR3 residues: CASSQEWGEGPVVGNTIYF. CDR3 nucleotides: TGCGCCAGCAGCCAAGAATGGGGGGAGGGGCCGGTAGTTGGAAACACCATATATTTT.

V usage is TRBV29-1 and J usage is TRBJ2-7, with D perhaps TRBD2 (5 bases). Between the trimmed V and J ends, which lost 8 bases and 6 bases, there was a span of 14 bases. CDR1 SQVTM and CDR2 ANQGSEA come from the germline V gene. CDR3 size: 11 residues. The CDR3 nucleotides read TGCAGCACCAGGTGGGGAGTCGAGCAGTACTTC. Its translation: CSTRWGVEQYF.

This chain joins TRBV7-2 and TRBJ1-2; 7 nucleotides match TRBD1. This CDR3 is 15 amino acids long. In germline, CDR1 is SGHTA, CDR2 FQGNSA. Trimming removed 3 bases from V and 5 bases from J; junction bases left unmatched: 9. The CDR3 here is CASSFRGQLGYGYTF. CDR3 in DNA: TGTGCCAGCAGCTTCCGGGGACAGTTGGGGTATGGCTACACCTTC. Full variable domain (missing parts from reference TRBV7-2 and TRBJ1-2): GAGVSQSPSNKVTEKGKDVELRCDPISGHTALYWYRQSLGQGLEFLIYFQGNSAPDKSGLPSDRFSAERTGGSVSTLTIQRTQQEDSAVYLCASSFRGQLGYGYTFGSGTRLTVV.

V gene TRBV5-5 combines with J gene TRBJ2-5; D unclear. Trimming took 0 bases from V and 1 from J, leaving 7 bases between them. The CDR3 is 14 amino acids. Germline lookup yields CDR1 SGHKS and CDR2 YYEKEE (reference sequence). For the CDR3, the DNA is TGTGCCAGCAGCTTGGATGCAGGCCAAGAGACCCAGTACTTC. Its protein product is CASSLDAGQETQYF.

CDR3 DNA sequence: TGCGCCAGCAGCATAACCGGGACTGGGGGGATGGATGAGCAGTTCTTC. Encoded protein: CASSITGTGGMDEQFF. The gene calls are TRBV5-1 and TRBJ2-1; D might be TRBD2 (6 bases). Germline CDR1 reads SGHRS; CDR2 reads YFSETQ. The CDR3 is made up of 16 amino acids. V was cut by 4 bases and J by 8 bases, with 22 bases left in between.

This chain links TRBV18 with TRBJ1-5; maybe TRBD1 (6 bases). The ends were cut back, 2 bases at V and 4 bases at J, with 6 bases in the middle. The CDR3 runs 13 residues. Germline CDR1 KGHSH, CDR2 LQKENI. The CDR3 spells CASSPDRNQPQHF. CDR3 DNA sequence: TGTGCCAGCTCACCAGACAGGAATCAGCCCCAGCATTTT.

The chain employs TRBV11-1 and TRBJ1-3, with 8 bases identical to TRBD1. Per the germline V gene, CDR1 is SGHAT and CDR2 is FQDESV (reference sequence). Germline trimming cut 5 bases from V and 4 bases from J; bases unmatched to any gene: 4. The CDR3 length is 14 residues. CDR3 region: CASSGGQGGNTIYF. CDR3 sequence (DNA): TGTGCCAGCAGCGGAGGACAGGGAGGAAACACCATATATTTT.

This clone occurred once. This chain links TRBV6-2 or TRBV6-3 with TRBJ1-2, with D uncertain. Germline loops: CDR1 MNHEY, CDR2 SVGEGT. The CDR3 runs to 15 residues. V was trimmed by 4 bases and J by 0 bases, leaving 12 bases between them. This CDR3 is CASSSGFGANYGYTF. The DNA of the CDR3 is TGTGCCAGCAGTTCGGGGTTTGGGGCTAACTATGGCTACACCTTC.

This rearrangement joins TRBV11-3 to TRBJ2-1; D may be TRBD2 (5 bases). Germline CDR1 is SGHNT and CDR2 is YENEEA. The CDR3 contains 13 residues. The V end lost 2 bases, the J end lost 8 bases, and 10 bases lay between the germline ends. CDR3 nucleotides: TGTGCCAGCAGCTTAACTAGGCTACATGAGCAGTTCTTC. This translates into CASSLTRLHEQFF.